These 7 T cell receptor beta chains share one sample of origin, sequenced in a study of CD8+ T cells in alopecia areata. RNA, once extracted, was reverse transcribed into cDNA for use as the sequencing template. Sequencing used immunoSEQ multiplex PCR; TCRdb keeps in-frame clones, though not all of them. This table holds 150,000 or so clones, about 87% found once. The sequencing here drew on CD8+ T cells sorted from blood, taken at week 0. These receptors all stem from a human donor with alopecia areata.

V gene TRBV27 combines with J gene TRBJ1-5; the D is unclear. Trimming took 8 bases from V and 5 from J, leaving 4 bases between them. The germline V gene has CDR1 MNHEY and CDR2 SMNVEV (reference sequence). The CDR3 runs 10 residues. The CDR3 bases are TGTGCCAGCGGGGATCAGCCCCAGCATTTT. Its protein is CASGDQPQHF.

The J gene is TRBJ1-1, the V gene TRBV11-2; D call uncertain. This CDR3 has 14 residues. V was pared by 0 bases and J by 10 bases, with 15 bases between. The V gene's germline CDR1 is SGHAT and CDR2 FQNNGV. The CDR3 sequence is CASSLEFSRSSAFF. DNA of the CDR3: TGTGCCAGCAGCTTAGAGTTTTCCCGTTCATCAGCTTTCTTT.

The chain has TRBV29-1 and TRBJ2-1; the D call may be TRBD1 or TRBD2 (5 bases each). Germline V gene lookup returns CDR1 SQVTM and CDR2 ANQGSEA. The V end was cut by 1 base, the J end by 0 bases, with 19 bases between. The CDR3 totals 18 residues. CDR3 protein: CSVEGGRFRDGSYNEQFF. Here the CDR3 DNA reads TGCAGCGTTGAAGGAGGTCGATTCAGGGACGGCTCCTACAATGAGCAGTTCTTC.

This rearrangement joins TRBV27 to TRBJ2-3, with D perhaps TRBD1 or TRBD2 (5 bases each). The ends were cut back, 5 bases at V and 7 bases at J, with 19 bases in the middle. CDR1 and CDR2 from the germline V gene are MNHEY and SMNVEV (reference sequence). This CDR3 comprises 15 residues. In nucleotides, the CDR3 is TGTGCCAGCAGTCACCCGGGACGAGATATGAATACGCAGTATTTT. It yields the protein CASSHPGRDMNTQYF.

CDR3 loop: CASSLPQGDPPYEQYF. For the CDR3, the DNA is TGTGCCAGCAGTTTGCCTCAGGGGGACCCTCCCTACGAGCAGTACTTC. The chain couples TRBV27 to TRBJ2-7, with TRBD1 matching 7 bases. The J segment lost 2 bases and the V segment lost 3 bases, leaving 10 bases of the junction unmatched. This CDR3 comprises 16 residues. Germline V gives CDR1 MNHEY, CDR2 SMNVEV (reference sequence).

The chain has TRBV19 and TRBJ2-7; the D is unclear. The germline V gene has CDR1 LNHDA and CDR2 SQIVND (reference sequence). This CDR3 contains 15 residues. Trimming took off 0 bases at V and 0 bases at J, with 9 bases between the two ends. The CDR3 here is CASSIESTSSYEQYF. The CDR3 bases are TGTGCCAGTAGTATAGAGTCCACCTCCTCCTACGAGCAGTACTTC.

In regard to this clone: The same CDR3 can be traced to other DNA sequences in this sample. The rearrangement links TRBV30 to TRBJ1-6; D is unresolved. Trimming shortened V by 2 bases and J by 10 bases, and 12 bases separated the two germline ends. Looked up from germline, CDR1 is GTSNPN and CDR2 is SVGIG (reference sequence). The CDR3 covers 13 residues. This CDR3 reads CAWSLGQYSPLHF. The CDR3 nucleotides read TGTGCCTGGAGTCTCGGCCAGTACTCACCCCTCCACTTT.